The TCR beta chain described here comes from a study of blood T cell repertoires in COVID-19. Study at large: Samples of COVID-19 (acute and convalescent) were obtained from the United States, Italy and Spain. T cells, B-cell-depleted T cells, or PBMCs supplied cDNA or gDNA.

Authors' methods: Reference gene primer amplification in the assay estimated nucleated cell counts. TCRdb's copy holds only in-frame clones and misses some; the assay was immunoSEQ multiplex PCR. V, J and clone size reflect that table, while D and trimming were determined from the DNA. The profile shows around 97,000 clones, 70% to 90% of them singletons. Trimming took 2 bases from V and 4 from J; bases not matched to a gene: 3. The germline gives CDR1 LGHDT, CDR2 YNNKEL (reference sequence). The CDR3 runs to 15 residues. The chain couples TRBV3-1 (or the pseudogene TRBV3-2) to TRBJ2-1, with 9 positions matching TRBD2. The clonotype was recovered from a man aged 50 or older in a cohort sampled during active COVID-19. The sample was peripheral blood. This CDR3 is CASSQTRGGYNEQFF. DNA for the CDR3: TGTGCCAGCAGCCAAACGCGGGGGGGTTACAATGAGCAGTTCTTC.